Following are 14 T cell receptor beta chains from one sample sequenced in a study of CD8+ T cells in alopecia areata. Treatment indicated: oral pan-JAK inhibitor, 5-10 mg twice daily. Sequencing templates came from extracted RNA that was reverse transcribed into cDNA. TCRdb's table, derived via immunoSEQ multiplex PCR, lists solely in-frame clones and lacks some. The sample includes a few hundred thousand clones, approximately 38% seen only once; the top ten take around 0.48%. The sequenced sample was CD4+ T cells sorted from blood, obtained at roughly week 30, from a patient treated with tofacitinib. The receptors shown here come from a human donor with alopecia areata.

The genes are TRBV6-6 and TRBJ2-5, with D tentatively TRBD2 (6 bases). With 4 bases removed from V and 5 bases from J, the gap between germline ends came to 8 bases. The CDR3 runs to 12 residues. CDR1 and CDR2 from the germline V gene are MNHNY and SVGAGI (reference sequence). CDR3 coding DNA: TGTGCCAGCAGTTCCCGGGGGGAGACCCAGTACTTC. This sequence encodes CASSSRGETQYF.

V gene TRBV5-1 combines with J gene TRBJ2-3, with TRBD1 identical over 7 bases. Per germline, CDR1 SGHRS and CDR2 YFSETQ. This CDR3 has 15 residues. V shed 3 bases, J shed 5 bases, and the junction held 9 bases outside the gene matches. The CDR3 nucleotides read TGCGCCAGCAGCTCCGGACAGGTCGCGGAAGATACGCAGTATTTT. Its protein product is CASSSGQVAEDTQYF.

V is TRBV18 and J is TRBJ2-5, with D maybe TRBD1 (5 bases). The CDR3 loop spans 15 amino acids. Trimming took off 1 base at V and 1 base at J, with 10 bases between the two ends. Germline CDR1 and CDR2: KGHSH and LQKENI. The CDR3 here is CASSPQRQFQETQYF. The DNA for the CDR3 is TGTGCCAGCTCACCACAAAGACAGTTCCAAGAGACCCAGTACTTC.

This clone occurred a few times. The chain employs TRBV5-1 and TRBJ2-7; TRBD2 agrees at 8 bases. This CDR3 has 15 amino acids. Trimming at V came to 4 bases and at J to 3 bases, leaving 9 bases not matched to a gene. CDR1 and CDR2 from the germline V gene are SGHRS and YFSETQ. The CDR3 loop reads CASSPGGLEDYEQYF. The DNA of the CDR3 is TGCGCCAGCAGCCCGGGGGGGTTAGAGGACTACGAGCAGTACTTC.

The chain is built from TRBV7-3 and TRBJ2-4, with D perhaps TRBD1 (6 bases). The CDR3 is 15 amino acids. CDR1 SGHTA and CDR2 FQGTGA come from the germline V gene. V shed 0 bases and J shed 5 bases, with 11 bases lying between them. The CDR3 nucleotides are TGTGCCAGCAGCTTAACGGCGGACAGTCAAAACATTCAGTACTTC. Translated: CASSLTADSQNIQYF.

This chain uses TRBV19 with TRBJ1-1; D is unclear. The CDR3 loop spans 13 amino acids. Germline V gene lookup returns CDR1 LNHDA and CDR2 SQIVND (reference sequence). V was cut by 4 bases and J by 6 bases, with 12 bases left in between. The CDR3 coding sequence is TGTGCCAGTAGTAGAACACGGAGACCTGAAGCTTTCTTT. Translation: CASSRTRRPEAFF.

The chain has TRBV5-1 and TRBJ2-5; D is unclear. This CDR3 is built from 12 residues. Deletions cut 0 bases from V and 4 bases from J, with 4 bases between. Germline lookup yields CDR1 SGHRS and CDR2 YFSETQ. The CDR3 region has the DNA TGCGCCAGCAGCTTGGAGGGAGAGACCCAGTACTTC. Encoded protein: CASSLEGETQYF.

This clone was counted between two and nine times. This chain connects TRBV7-8 to TRBJ2-7; TRBD2 aligns across 9 bases. Germline assignment: CDR1 SGHVS and CDR2 FQNEAQ. After removal of 4 bases from V and 7 bases from J, the junction contained 8 bases not matched to a gene. CDR3 length equals 14 residues. CDR3 sequence: CASSSLAGFWEQYF. DNA for the CDR3: TGTGCCAGCAGCTCCCTAGCGGGATTTTGGGAGCAGTACTTC.

This clone was detected a few times. The CDR3 coding sequence is TGTGCCAGCTCACCAACAGCGAACACCGGGGAGCTGTTTTTT. Residues: CASSPTANTGELFF. The chain carries TRBV18 and TRBJ2-2; D is unclear. Germline values: CDR1 KGHSH, CDR2 LQKENI. V was trimmed by 2 bases and J by 0 bases, leaving 4 bases between them. This CDR3 is built from 14 residues.

The chain carries TRBV7-9 and TRBJ1-2; 8 nucleotides match TRBD1. V shed 7 bases and J 8 bases; nucleotides not matched to a gene: 12. This CDR3 has 14 residues. In germline, CDR1 is SEHNR, CDR2 FQNEAQ (reference sequence). CDR3 loop: CASTALTGADGYTF. DNA of the CDR3: TGTGCCAGCACCGCGCTGACAGGGGCAGACGGCTACACCTTC. Full variable domain (remainder filled in from reference TRBV7-9 and TRBJ1-2): DTGVSQNPRHKITKRGQNVTFRCDPISEHNRLYWYRQTLGQGPEFLTYFQNEAQLEKSRLLSDRFSAERPKGSFSTLEIQRTEQGDSAMYLCASTALTGADGYTFGSGTRLTVV.

The table lists this clone with many counts. CDR3 coding DNA: TGTGCCAGCAGCCCAGGGACAACTAATGAAAAACTGTTTTTT. The encoded protein is CASSPGTTNEKLFF. The chain is built from TRBV14 and TRBJ1-4, with D possibly matching TRBD1 (5 bases). Germline V gene lookup returns CDR1 SGHDN and CDR2 FVKESK. V gave up 4 bases and J gave up 0 bases, with 6 bases separating them. The CDR3 consists of 14 residues.

The chain couples TRBV27 to TRBJ2-1; 8 bases match TRBD2. V was pared by 10 bases and J by 1 base, with 9 bases of the junction left unmatched. In germline, CDR1 is MNHEY, CDR2 SMNVEV (reference sequence). The CDR3 runs to 15 residues. The CDR3 is CAIKSAGGSYNEQFF. The CDR3 nucleotides read TGTGCCATCAAATCGGCGGGGGGTTCCTACAATGAGCAGTTCTTC.

There are a few counts of this clone. V and J are TRBV2 and TRBJ2-7; 7 nucleotides align to TRBD1. V gave up 10 bases and J gave up 2 bases; unmatched junction bases: 11. Germline V gene sequence: CDR1 SNHLY, CDR2 FYNNEI. The CDR3 length is 14 residues. Here the CDR3 DNA reads TGTGCCATCCCGACAGGGATTAATCCCTACGAGCAGTACTTC. Protein product: CAIPTGINPYEQYF.

The chain employs TRBV2 and TRBJ2-7; D possibly corresponds to TRBD1 (6 bases). V shed 10 bases and J shed 0 bases, with 13 bases lying between them. The CDR3 length is 13 residues. CDR1 and CDR2 from the germline V gene are SNHLY and FYNNEI. The CDR3 DNA reads as TGTGCCAACGGACAGCCCAACTCCTACGAGCAGTACTTC. The encoded protein is CANGQPNSYEQYF.